The 11 T cell receptor beta chains listed next were all sequenced from one sample in a study of T-cell memory formation after mild COVID-19. TCRdb independently ran MiXCR on the 5' RACE reads; one entry per CDR3 protein. Counted here are 280,000 or so distinct CDR3 sequences, 8% to 10% occurring once; the ten biggest clones make up about 20%. Material: PBMCs or a T cell subset sorted from them (not recorded which). These receptors originate from a man between 18 and 35 years old who had mild COVID-19 (a few samples of this study predate the infection). Cell type and time point are not known.

The chain is built from TRBV7-3 and TRBJ1-5, with D possibly being TRBD1 (5 bases). Trimming stripped 5 bases from V and 5 bases from J, with 10 bases between. In germline, CDR1 is SGHTA, CDR2 FQGTGA. This CDR3 has 13 residues. The CDR3 coding sequence is TGTGCCAGCAGCCAGGGATCGGATCAGCCCCAGCATTTT. Translated: CASSQGSDQPQHF.

The CDR3 here is CASSLAPYQETQYF. The CDR3 DNA follows: TGCGCCAGCAGCTTGGCCCCTTACCAAGAGACCCAGTACTTC. This chain links TRBV5-1 with TRBJ2-5; D gene ambiguous. Germline assignment: CDR1 SGHRS and CDR2 YFSETQ. The V end was cut by 0 bases, the J end by 0 bases, with 6 bases between. The CDR3 extends over 14 amino acids.

The chain carries TRBV7-2 and TRBJ2-7; D assignment may be TRBD1 or TRBD2 (6 bases each). This CDR3 has 15 amino acids. Per the germline V gene, CDR1 is SGHTA and CDR2 is FQGNSA. V lost 8 bases to trimming and J lost 3 bases, with 20 bases between them. In DNA form, the CDR3 reads TGTGCCAGCGGCGCCAGAAGGGGGGCAAACTACGAGCAGTACTTC. This sequence encodes CASGARRGANYEQYF. The complete variable domain, with remaining parts taken from reference TRBV7-2 and TRBJ2-7, reads GAGVSQSPSNKVTEKGKDVELRCDPISGHTALYWYRQSLGQGLEFLIYFQGNSAPDKSGLPSDRFSAERTGGSVSTLTIQRTQQEDSAVYLCASGARRGANYEQYFGPGTRLTVT.

In nucleotides, the CDR3 is TGTGCCTGGAACCCCCTTTTCGAACAAGAGACCCAGTACTTC. This codes for CAWNPLFEQETQYF. The chain carries TRBV30 and TRBJ2-5; D is unresolved. V was pared by 4 bases and J by 2 bases, with 14 bases between. Germline lookup yields CDR1 GTSNPN and CDR2 SVGIG (reference sequence). The CDR3 totals 14 residues. The whole variable domain, remainder taken from reference TRBV30 and TRBJ2-5, is SQTIHQWPATLVQPVGSPLSLECTVEGTSNPNLYWYRQAAGRGLQLLFYSVGIGQISSEVPQNLSASRPQDRQFILSSKKLLLSDSGFYLCAWNPLFEQETQYFGPGTRLLVL.

V is TRBV15 and J is TRBJ2-3, with D hard to call. Trimming took 0 bases from V and 4 from J, leaving 5 bases between them. CDR1 and CDR2 (germline): LNHNV, YYDKDF (reference sequence). This CDR3 has 13 amino acids. CDR3 sequence reads: CATSREGADTQYF. The DNA for the CDR3 is TGTGCCACCAGCAGAGAAGGAGCAGATACGCAGTATTTT.

The chain carries TRBV27 and TRBJ1-6; no reliable D call. The CDR3 sequence is 15 residues long. CDR1 is MNHEY, CDR2 SMNVEV, per germline (reference sequence). Trimming took 6 bases from V and 5 from J, leaving 14 bases between them. In nucleotides, the CDR3 is TGTGCCAGCAGCCCTTCCGCCCCAAATAATTCACCCCTCCACTTT. This sequence encodes CASSPSAPNNSPLHF.

Only a few counts were recorded for this clonotype. The chain is built from TRBV9 and TRBJ2-1, with 12 bases matching TRBD2. Trimming removed 0 bases from V and 4 bases from J; junction bases left unmatched: 2. Germline V gene data show CDR1 as SGDLS and CDR2 as YYNGEE. The CDR3 totals 16 residues. Here the CDR3 DNA reads TGTGCCAGCAGCGTAGTGCTAGCGGGGGGGTACAATGAGCAGTTCTTC. It translates to CASSVVLAGGYNEQFF.

In this sample, this clonotype turned up a few times. The chain joins TRBV20-1 to TRBJ2-3; D is unclear. The CDR3 has 11 amino acids. V lost 0 bases and J 6 bases, leaving 4 bases between the germline ends. Germline V gene data show CDR1 as DFQATT and CDR2 as SNEGSKA (reference sequence). CDR3 bases: TGCAGTGCTAGAGAGGTGGATACGCAGTATTTT. This codes for CSAREVDTQYF.

This clonotype was seen only a few times. The chain couples TRBV6-5 to TRBJ2-7; D perhaps matches TRBD2 (6 bases). The CDR3 spans 13 residues. Germline V lookup: CDR1 MNHEY, CDR2 SVGAGI. V was clipped by 5 bases and J by 5 bases, with 13 bases between them. The CDR3 loop reads CASSGGYSDEQYF. The CDR3 bases are TGTGCCAGCAGTGGAGGGTACAGCGACGAGCAGTACTTC.

The chain is built from TRBV10-3 and TRBJ2-5; 11 bases fit TRBD1. This CDR3 has 18 residues. Per the germline V gene, CDR1 is ENHRY and CDR2 is SYGVKD. The J segment lost 4 bases and the V segment lost 3 bases, leaving 13 bases of the junction unmatched. CDR3 DNA sequence: TGTGCCATCAGTGACTCGGGACAGGGGGTCATAGGCTCAGAGACCCAGTACTTC. Translated, it gives CAISDSGQGVIGSETQYF.

This clonotype was counted at least ten times. Here the CDR3 reads CSAREGYEQYV. For the CDR3, the DNA is TGCAGTGCTAGAGAGGGCTACGAGCAGTACGTC. The chain employs TRBV20-1 and TRBJ2-7; D is unclear. The V and J ends lost 0 bases and 3 bases respectively, with 3 bases between them. The CDR3 runs to 11 residues. From germline, CDR1 is DFQATT and CDR2 SNEGSKA (reference sequence).